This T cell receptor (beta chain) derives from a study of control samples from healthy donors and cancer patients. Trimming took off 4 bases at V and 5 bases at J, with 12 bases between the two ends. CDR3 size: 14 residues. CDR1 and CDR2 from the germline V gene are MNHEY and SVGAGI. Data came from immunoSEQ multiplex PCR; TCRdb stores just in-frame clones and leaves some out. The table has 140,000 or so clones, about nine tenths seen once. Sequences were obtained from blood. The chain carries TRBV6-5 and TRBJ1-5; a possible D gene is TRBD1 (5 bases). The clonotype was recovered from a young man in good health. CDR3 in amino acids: CASSFQGEDQPQHF. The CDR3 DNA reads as TGTGCCAGCAGTTTTCAGGGTGAGGATCAGCCCCAGCATTTT.